The T cell receptor (beta chain) described here comes from a study of blood T cell repertoires in COVID-19. Using immunoSEQ multiplex PCR, the repertoire was profiled, and TCRdb retains in-frame clones only, with some absent. Of approximately 160,000 clones detected, approximately 88% appear once; the ten largest clones hold under 3%. This CDR3 has 16 amino acids. V shed 3 bases, J shed 7 bases, and the junction held 7 bases outside the gene matches. Germline CDR1 MGHRA, CDR2 YSYEKL. The source of this sequence is a woman aged 60 to 75 with acute or convalescent COVID-19. The sample comprised peripheral blood. The chain carries TRBV4-1 and TRBJ1-5; TRBD1 matches 12 bases. This CDR3 reads CASSHVGTGGRQPQHF. In nucleotides, the CDR3 is TGCGCCAGCAGCCATGTTGGGACAGGGGGCCGACAGCCCCAGCATTTT.